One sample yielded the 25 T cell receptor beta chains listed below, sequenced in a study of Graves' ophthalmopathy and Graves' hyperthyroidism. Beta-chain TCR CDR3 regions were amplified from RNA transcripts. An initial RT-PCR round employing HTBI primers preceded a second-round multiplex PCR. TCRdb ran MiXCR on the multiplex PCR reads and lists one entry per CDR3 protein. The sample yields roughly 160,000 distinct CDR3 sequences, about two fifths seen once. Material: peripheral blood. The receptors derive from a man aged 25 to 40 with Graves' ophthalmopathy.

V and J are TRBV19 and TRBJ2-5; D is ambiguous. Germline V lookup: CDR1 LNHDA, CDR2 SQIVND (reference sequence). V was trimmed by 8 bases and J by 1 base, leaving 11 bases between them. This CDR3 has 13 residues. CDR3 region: CASRSQLQETQYF. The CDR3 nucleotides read TGTGCCAGTCGGTCCCAACTCCAAGAGACCCAGTACTTC.

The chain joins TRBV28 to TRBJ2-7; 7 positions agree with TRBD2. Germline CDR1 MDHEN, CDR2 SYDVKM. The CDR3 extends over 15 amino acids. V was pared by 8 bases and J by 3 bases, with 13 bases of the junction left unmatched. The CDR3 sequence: CASGTRSGGIYEQYF. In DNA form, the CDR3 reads TGTGCCAGCGGAACCCGGTCGGGGGGTATCTACGAGCAGTACTTC. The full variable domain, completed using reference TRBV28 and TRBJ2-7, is DVKVTQSSRYLVKRTGEKVFLECVQDMDHENMFWYRQDPGLGLRLIYFSYDVKMKEKGDIPEGYSVSREKKERFSLILESASTNQTSMYLCASGTRSGGIYEQYFGPGTRLTVT.

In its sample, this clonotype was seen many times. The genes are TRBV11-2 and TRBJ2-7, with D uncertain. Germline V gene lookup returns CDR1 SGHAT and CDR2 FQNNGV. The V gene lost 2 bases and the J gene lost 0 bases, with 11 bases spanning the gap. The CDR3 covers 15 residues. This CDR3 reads CASSLRSISSYEQYF. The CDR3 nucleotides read TGTGCCAGCAGCTTAAGATCTATAAGCTCCTACGAGCAGTACTTC.

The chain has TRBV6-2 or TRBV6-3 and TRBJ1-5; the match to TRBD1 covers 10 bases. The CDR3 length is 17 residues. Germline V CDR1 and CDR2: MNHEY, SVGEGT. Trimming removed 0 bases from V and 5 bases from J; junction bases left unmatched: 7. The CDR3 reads CASSYSVRDRGYQPQHF. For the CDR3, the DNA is TGTGCCAGCAGTTACTCCGTCCGGGACAGGGGTTATCAGCCCCAGCATTTT.

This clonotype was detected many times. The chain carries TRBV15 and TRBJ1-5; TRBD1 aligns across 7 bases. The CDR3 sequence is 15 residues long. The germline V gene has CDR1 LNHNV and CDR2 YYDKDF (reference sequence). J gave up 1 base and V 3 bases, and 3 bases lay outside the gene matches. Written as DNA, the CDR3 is TGTGCCACCAGCAGGAGCAGGGGGAGCAATCAGCCCCAGCATTTT. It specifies CATSRSRGSNQPQHF.

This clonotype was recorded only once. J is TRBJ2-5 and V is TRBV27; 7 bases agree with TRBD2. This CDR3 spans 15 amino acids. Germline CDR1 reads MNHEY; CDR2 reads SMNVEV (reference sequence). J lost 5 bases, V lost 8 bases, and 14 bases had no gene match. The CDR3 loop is CASGGGGSRSETQYF. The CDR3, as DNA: TGTGCCAGCGGGGGGGGTGGCTCCCGGTCGGAGACCCAGTACTTC.

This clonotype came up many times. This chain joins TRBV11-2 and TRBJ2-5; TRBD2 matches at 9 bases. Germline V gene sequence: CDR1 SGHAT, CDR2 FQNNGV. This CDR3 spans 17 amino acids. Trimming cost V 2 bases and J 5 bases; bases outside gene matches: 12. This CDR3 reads CASSLLASGKGMETQYF. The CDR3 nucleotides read TGTGCCAGCAGCTTACTAGCTAGCGGGAAGGGTATGGAGACCCAGTACTTC.

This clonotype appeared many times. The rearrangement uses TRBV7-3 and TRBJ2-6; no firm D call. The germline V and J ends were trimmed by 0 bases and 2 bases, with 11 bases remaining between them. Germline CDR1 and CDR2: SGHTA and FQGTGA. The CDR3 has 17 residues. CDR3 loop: CASSLTPTEPGANVLTF. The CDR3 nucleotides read TGTGCCAGCAGCTTAACACCGACTGAGCCTGGGGCCAACGTCCTGACTTTC.

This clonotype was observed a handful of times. The DNA of the CDR3 is TGTGCCAGCAGTGAGCAGGGGGCATATGGCTACACCTTC. Protein sequence: CASSEQGAYGYTF. The chain combines TRBV27 with TRBJ1-2; 8 bases fit TRBD1. This CDR3 comprises 13 residues. Unmatched junction bases numbered 4, after V lost 5 bases and J lost 5 bases. Per germline, CDR1 MNHEY and CDR2 SMNVEV (reference sequence).

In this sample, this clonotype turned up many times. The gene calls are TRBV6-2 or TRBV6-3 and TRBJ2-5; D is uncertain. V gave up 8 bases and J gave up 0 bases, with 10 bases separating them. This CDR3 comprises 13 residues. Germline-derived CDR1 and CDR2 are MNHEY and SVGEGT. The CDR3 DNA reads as TGTGCCAGCCAGGACGGAAACCAAGAGACCCAGTACTTC. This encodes CASQDGNQETQYF.

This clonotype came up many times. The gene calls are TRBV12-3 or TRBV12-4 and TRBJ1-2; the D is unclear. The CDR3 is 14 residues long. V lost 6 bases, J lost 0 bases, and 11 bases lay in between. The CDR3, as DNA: TGTGCCAGCAGCCCCGCCATAGCTAACTATGGCTACACCTTC. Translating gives CASSPAIANYGYTF.

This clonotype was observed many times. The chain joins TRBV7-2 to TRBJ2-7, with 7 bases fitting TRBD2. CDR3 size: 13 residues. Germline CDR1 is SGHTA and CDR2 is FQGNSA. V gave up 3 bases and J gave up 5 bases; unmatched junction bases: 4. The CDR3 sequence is CASSFGAGDEQYF. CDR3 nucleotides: TGTGCCAGCAGCTTCGGCGCGGGAGACGAGCAGTACTTC.

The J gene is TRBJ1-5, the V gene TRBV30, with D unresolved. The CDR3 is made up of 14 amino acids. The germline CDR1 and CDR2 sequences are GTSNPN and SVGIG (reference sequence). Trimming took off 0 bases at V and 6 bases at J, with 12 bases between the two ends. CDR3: CAWSVNGDAQPQHF. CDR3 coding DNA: TGTGCCTGGAGTGTGAATGGGGATGCTCAGCCCCAGCATTTT.

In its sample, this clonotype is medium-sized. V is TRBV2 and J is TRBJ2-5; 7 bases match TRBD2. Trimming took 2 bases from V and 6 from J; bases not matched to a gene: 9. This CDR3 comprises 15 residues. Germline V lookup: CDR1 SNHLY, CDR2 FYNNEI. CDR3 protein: CASSEPKLAWQTQYF. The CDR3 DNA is TGTGCCAGCAGTGAACCGAAACTAGCGTGGCAGACCCAGTACTTC.

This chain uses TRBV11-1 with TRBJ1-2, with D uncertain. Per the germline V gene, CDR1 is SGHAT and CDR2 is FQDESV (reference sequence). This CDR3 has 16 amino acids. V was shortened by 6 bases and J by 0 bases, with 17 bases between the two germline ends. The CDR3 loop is CASSFSGSPANYGYTF. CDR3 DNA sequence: TGTGCCAGCAGTTTCTCAGGCAGTCCTGCTAACTATGGCTACACCTTC.

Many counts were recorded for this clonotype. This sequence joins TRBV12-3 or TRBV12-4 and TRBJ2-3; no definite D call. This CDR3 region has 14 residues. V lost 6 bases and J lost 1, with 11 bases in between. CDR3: CASRRDTGTDTQYF. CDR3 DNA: TGTGCCAGCAGGCGAGACACAGGCACAGATACGCAGTATTTT.

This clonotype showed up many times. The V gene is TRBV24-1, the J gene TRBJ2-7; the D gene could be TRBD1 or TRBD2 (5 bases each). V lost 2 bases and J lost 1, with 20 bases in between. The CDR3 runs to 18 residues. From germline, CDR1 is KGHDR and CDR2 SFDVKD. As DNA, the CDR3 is TGTGCCACCAGTGATTCGCAACCGGGGCAGGGTAAATCCTACGAGCAGTACTTC. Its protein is CATSDSQPGQGKSYEQYF.

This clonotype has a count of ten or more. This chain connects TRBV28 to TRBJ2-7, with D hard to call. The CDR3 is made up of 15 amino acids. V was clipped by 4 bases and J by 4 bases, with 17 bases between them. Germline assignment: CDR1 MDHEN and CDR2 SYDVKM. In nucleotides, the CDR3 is TGTGCCAGCAGTTCCCCCCGTAAAGAGATATACGAGCAGTACTTC. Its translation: CASSSPRKEIYEQYF.

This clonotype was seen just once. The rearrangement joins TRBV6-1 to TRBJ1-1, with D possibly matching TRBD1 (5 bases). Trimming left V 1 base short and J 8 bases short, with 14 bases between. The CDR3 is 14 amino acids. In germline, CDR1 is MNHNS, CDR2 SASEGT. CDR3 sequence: CASSEVPGRGEAFF. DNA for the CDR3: TGTGCCAGCAGTGAAGTCCCGGGGAGGGGAGAAGCTTTCTTT.

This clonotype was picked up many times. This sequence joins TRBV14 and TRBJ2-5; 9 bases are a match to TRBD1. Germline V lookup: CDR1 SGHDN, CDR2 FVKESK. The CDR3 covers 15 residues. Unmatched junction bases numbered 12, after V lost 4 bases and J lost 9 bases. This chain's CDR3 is CASSLRGQGITAQYF. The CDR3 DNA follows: TGTGCCAGCAGCCTTCGGGGACAGGGTATCACGGCCCAGTACTTC.

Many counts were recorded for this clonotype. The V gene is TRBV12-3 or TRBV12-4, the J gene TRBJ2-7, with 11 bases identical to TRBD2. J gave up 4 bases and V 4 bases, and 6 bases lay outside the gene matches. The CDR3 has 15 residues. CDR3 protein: CASSSGGLAAYEQYF. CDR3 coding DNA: TGTGCCAGCAGTTCAGGGGGACTAGCGGCTTACGAGCAGTACTTC.

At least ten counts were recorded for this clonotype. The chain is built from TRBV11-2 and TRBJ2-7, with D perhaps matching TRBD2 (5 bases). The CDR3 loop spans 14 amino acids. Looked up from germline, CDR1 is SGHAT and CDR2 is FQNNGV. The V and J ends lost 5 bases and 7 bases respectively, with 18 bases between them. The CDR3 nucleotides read TGTGCCAGCAGCACAGACGGCCTAGCCACAGAGCAGTACTTC. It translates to CASSTDGLATEQYF.

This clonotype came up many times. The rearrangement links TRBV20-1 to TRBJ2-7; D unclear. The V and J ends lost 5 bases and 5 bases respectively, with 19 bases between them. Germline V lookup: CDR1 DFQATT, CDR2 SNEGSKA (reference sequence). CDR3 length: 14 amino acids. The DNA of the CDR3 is TGCAGTGCTCCTCAATCATCGGCGATTCACGAGCAGTACTTC. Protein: CSAPQSSAIHEQYF.

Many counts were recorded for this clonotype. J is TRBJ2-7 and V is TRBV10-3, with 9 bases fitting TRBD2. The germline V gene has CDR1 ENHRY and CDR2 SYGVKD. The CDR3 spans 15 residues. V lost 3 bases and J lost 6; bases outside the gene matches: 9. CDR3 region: CAISERSGRLREQYF. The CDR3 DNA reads TGTGCCATCAGTGAAAGGAGCGGGAGGCTTCGCGAGCAGTACTTC.

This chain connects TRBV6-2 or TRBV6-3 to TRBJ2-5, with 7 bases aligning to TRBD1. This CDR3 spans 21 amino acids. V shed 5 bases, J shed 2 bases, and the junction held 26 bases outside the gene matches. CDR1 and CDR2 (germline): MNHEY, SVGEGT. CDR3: CASSIPLTSPPPGQFQETQYF. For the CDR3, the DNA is TGTGCCAGCAGTATCCCCCTAACATCGCCACCTCCGGGACAGTTTCAAGAGACCCAGTACTTC.